This T cell receptor beta chain was captured by sequencing in a study of T cell repertoires in cytomegalovirus infection. Looking at the study overall: Through public TCR beta signatures, both CMV infection and matching HLA type were indicated.

TCRdb ran MiXCR on the reads and lists one entry per CDR3 protein. The sample includes about 220,000 distinct CDR3 sequences, 35% to 40% of them seen just once. Concerning this clonotype: The antigen is unknown.

Study outcomes and limitations: In two of eight donors, the top clonotype was HLA-C-restricted CMV-specific.

Unmatched junction bases numbered 8, after V lost 1 base and J lost 4 bases. CDR1 is SGHAT, CDR2 FQNNGV, per germline. This CDR3 spans 16 amino acids. This clonotype was obtained from a human donor in good health (CMV status not recorded). Some clones in this sample may be carry-over from other donors' samples. The specimen comprised CD8+ T cells from cultured PBMCs, sampled from culture after CMV antigen stimulation. The chain employs TRBV11-2 and TRBJ2-3, with 7 bases lining up with TRBD2. The CDR3 protein is CASSLGAGSPPDTQYF. The CDR3 DNA is TGTGCCAGCAGCTTAGGAGCGGGGAGTCCCCCAGATACGCAGTATTTT.